The rows below give T cell receptor beta chains drawn from one sample of a study of T cell changes during pregnancy in multiple sclerosis. The data were produced by immunoSEQ multiplex PCR, yet TCRdb's version contains in-frame clones alone and is incomplete. The sample has fewer than 40,000 clones, approximately 91% seen once. Here the sequenced sample was CD4+ T cells from peripheral blood mononuclear cells, taken in the second trimester of pregnancy. Every receptor here comes from a female donor with multiple sclerosis, enrolled in a pregnancy study. Each CDR3 is given with its conserved first and last residue. The order of the fields is D gene, J gene, clone size, V gene, CDR3 protein, CDR3 DNA. A D gene is named only where the DNA matches it firmly. Some rows mark clone size as missing; the rest say once, few, many or name a class of expanded clone.

D gene: TRBD1
J gene: TRBJ1-2
clone size: once
V gene: TRBV6-5
CDR3 protein: CASRTTGGLYGYTF
CDR3 DNA: TGTGCCAGCAGGACGACAGGGGGCCTCTATGGCTACACCTTC

D gene: TRBD2
J gene: TRBJ2-7
clone size: -
V gene: TRBV2
CDR3 protein: CASSEGGLGFSYEQYF
CDR3 DNA: TGTGCCAGCAGTGAGGGGGGGTTGGGATTCTCCTACGAGCAGTACTTC

D gene: -
J gene: TRBJ2-5
clone size: -
V gene: TRBV5-1
CDR3 protein: CASSSRGYGKETQYF
CDR3 DNA: TGCGCCAGCAGCTCAAGGGGGTACGGCAAAGAGACCCAGTACTTC

D gene: -
J gene: TRBJ1-1
clone size: once
V gene: TRBV30
CDR3 protein: CAWSVGTTRAEAFF
CDR3 DNA: TGTGCCTGGAGTGTGGGTACAACTAGGGCTGAAGCTTTCTTT

D gene: TRBD1
J gene: TRBJ1-1
clone size: -
V gene: TRBV10-3
CDR3 protein: CAIRGGTGGVGTEAFF
CDR3 DNA: TGTGCCATCAGGGGTGGGACAGGGGGGGTGGGCACTGAAGCTTTCTTT

D gene: -
J gene: TRBJ1-4
clone size: -
V gene: TRBV9
CDR3 protein: CASSVAVSGGDLGGQYSTNEKLFF
CDR3 DNA: TGTGCCAGCAGCGTAGCTGTCTCGGGGGGTGACCTCGGCGGACAGTACTCAACTAATGAAAAACTGTTTTTT

D gene: -
J gene: TRBJ1-2
clone size: once
V gene: TRBV27
CDR3 protein: CASSWRGDGYTF
CDR3 DNA: TGTGCCAGCAGTTGGAGGGGTGATGGCTACACCTTC

D gene: TRBD2
J gene: TRBJ2-5
clone size: -
V gene: TRBV6-1
CDR3 protein: CASSAGTSGEIETQYF
CDR3 DNA: TGTGCCAGCAGTGCCGGGACTAGCGGGGAGATAGAGACCCAGTACTTC

D gene: -
J gene: TRBJ1-5
clone size: -
V gene: TRBV6-1
CDR3 protein: CASSGGSNQPQHF
CDR3 DNA: TGTGCCAGCAGTGGAGGGAGCAATCAGCCCCAGCATTTT

D gene: TRBD1
J gene: TRBJ1-2
clone size: -
V gene: TRBV25-1
CDR3 protein: CASSSLDRGYGYTF
CDR3 DNA: TGTGCCAGCAGTTCCCTGGACAGGGGGTATGGCTACACCTTC

D gene: TRBD1
J gene: TRBJ2-2
clone size: -
V gene: TRBV7-9
CDR3 protein: CASSLGGTGNTGELFF
CDR3 DNA: TGTGCCAGCAGCTTAGGCGGGACAGGGAACACCGGGGAGCTGTTTTTT

D gene: -
J gene: TRBJ2-7
clone size: -
V gene: TRBV19
CDR3 protein: CASGSMGATQYEQYF
CDR3 DNA: TGTGCCAGTGGCTCAATGGGGGCGACCCAATACGAGCAGTACTTC

D gene: TRBD2
J gene: TRBJ2-3
clone size: -
V gene: TRBV19
CDR3 protein: CASSYRAGGLTTQYF
CDR3 DNA: TGTGCCAGTAGTTACAGAGCGGGGGGGCTGACGACGCAGTATTTT

D gene: -
J gene: TRBJ2-7
clone size: -
V gene: TRBV12-5
CDR3 protein: CASGLTVGGYYEQYF
CDR3 DNA: TGTGCTAGTGGTCTAACTGTGGGGGGATACTACGAGCAGTACTTC

D gene: -
J gene: TRBJ2-5
clone size: -
V gene: TRBV12-5
CDR3 protein: CASGLVGGLETQYF
CDR3 DNA: TGTGCTAGTGGTTTGGTTGGGGGCCTGGAGACCCAGTACTTC

D gene: TRBD1
J gene: TRBJ2-7
clone size: -
V gene: TRBV5-1
CDR3 protein: CASSFGPGQGGGEQYF
CDR3 DNA: TGCGCCAGCAGCTTTGGTCCGGGACAGGGCGGAGGCGAGCAGTACTTC